Listed here are 3 T cell receptor beta chains from one sample, sequenced in a study of T cells in localized non-small cell lung cancer. Sequencing was performed with immunoSEQ multiplex PCR; in TCRdb, only in-frame clones are kept and a portion is missing. The sample has roughly 40,000 clones, 70% to 90% seen once; the top ten hold around 3.8%. The material was peripheral blood, obtained before any cancer treatment. Receptor source: a man aged 18 to 50 with stage I lung adenocarcinoma.

V is TRBV18 and J is TRBJ2-2, with 12 positions matching TRBD2. Germline V CDR1 and CDR2: KGHSH, LQKENI. V was clipped by 6 bases and J by 0 bases; unmatched bases: 5. CDR3 length equals 17 residues. As DNA, the CDR3 is TGTGCCAGCTCCCTCGGGACTAGCGGGCCGAACACCGGGGAGCTGTTTTTT. Its protein product is CASSLGTSGPNTGELFF.

This clone was recorded a few times. The rearrangement uses TRBV5-1 and TRBJ1-5; 8 bases are shared with TRBD1. V shed 4 bases and J 4 bases; nucleotides not matched to a gene: 4. Germline CDR1 and CDR2: SGHRS and YFSETQ. The CDR3 covers 14 residues. CDR3 sequence: CASSPGTGNQPQHF. The CDR3 bases are TGCGCCAGCAGCCCGGGGACAGGAAATCAGCCCCAGCATTTT.

The chain couples TRBV27 to TRBJ1-5; unclear D gene. The germline V gene encodes CDR1 MNHEY and CDR2 SMNVEV (reference sequence). Trimming left V 3 bases short and J 4 bases short, with 7 bases between. The CDR3 length is 13 residues. CDR3 nucleotide sequence: TGTGCCAGCAGTTTGACGGAGAATCAGCCCCAGCATTTT. Encoded protein: CASSLTENQPQHF.